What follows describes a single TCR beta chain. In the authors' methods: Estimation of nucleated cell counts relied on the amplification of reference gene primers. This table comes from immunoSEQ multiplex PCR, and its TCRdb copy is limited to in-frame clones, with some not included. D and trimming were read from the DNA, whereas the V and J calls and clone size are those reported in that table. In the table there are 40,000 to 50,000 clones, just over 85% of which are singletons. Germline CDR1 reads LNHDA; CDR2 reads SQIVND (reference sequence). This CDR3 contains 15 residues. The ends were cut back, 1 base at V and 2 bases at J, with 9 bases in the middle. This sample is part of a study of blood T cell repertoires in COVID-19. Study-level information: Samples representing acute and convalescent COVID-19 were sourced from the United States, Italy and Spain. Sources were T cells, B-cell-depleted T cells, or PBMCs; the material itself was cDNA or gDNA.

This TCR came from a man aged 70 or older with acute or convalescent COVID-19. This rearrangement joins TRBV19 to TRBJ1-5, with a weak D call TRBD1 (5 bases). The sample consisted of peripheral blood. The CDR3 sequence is CASSIARVGNQPQHF. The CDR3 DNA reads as TGTGCCAGTAGTATAGCCAGGGTGGGCAATCAGCCCCAGCATTTT.